The 3 T cell receptor beta chains presented below share a single source sample, sequenced in a study of persistence of HIV-infected CD4 T cells. Their target antigens are unknown. Lysates of CMV-infected fibroblasts at roughly 10 ug/mL stimulated these cells. CD40L-negative CD69-negative CD45RO-high memory CD4+ T cells were sorted as populations depleted of antigen-responding cells. This was the immunoSEQ version 4 assay in survey mode. Data came from immunoSEQ multiplex PCR; TCRdb stores just in-frame clones and leaves some out. Found here are 35,000 to 40,000 clones, approximately 84% of them singletons; the top ten hold approximately 1.6%. The sample consisted of CD4+ T cells sorted from PBMCs after approximately 20-hour stimulation, taken from a patient who received antiretroviral therapy. Receptor source: an adult man with HIV who was CMV-seropositive.

The count of this clone is one. This chain links TRBV5-1 with TRBJ2-3; TRBD2 is a possible D gene (6 bases). The CDR3 is made up of 17 amino acids. Trimming left V 0 bases short and J 1 base short, with 15 bases between. Germline-derived CDR1 and CDR2 are SGHRS and YFSETQ. This chain's CDR3 is CASSLGEGKRGTDTQYF. The CDR3 DNA reads as TGCGCCAGCAGCTTGGGTGAGGGGAAGCGGGGCACAGATACGCAGTATTTT.

A single count supports this clone. This chain links TRBV5-1 with TRBJ2-3, with D maybe TRBD1 (5 bases). CDR3 length equals 15 residues. Germline lookup yields CDR1 SGHRS and CDR2 YFSETQ. Trimming removed 0 bases from V and 4 bases from J, with 12 bases in between. The CDR3 loop is CASSLEGRAADTQYF. CDR3 nucleotide sequence: TGCGCCAGCAGCTTGGAAGGCAGGGCAGCAGATACGCAGTATTTT. Drawing the rest from reference TRBV5-1 and TRBJ2-3, the complete variable domain is KAGVTQTPRYLIKTRGQQVTLSCSPISGHRSVSWYQQTPGQGLQFLFEYFSETQRNKGNFPGRFSGRQFSNSRSEMNVSTLELGDSALYLCASSLEGRAADTQYFGPGTRLTVL.

J is TRBJ1-1 and V is TRBV2, with D maybe TRBD1 (5 bases). Germline CDR1 is SNHLY and CDR2 is FYNNEI. The CDR3 spans 15 residues. Trimming cost V 7 bases and J 0 bases, with 15 bases left between them. The CDR3 reads CASIRGQIMNTEAFF. In nucleotides, the CDR3 is TGTGCCAGCATACGGGGCCAAATCATGAACACTGAAGCTTTCTTT.